Listed below are T cell receptor beta chains from one sample, sequenced in a study of T cell repertoires in cytomegalovirus infection. Each CDR3 protein is one row after TCRdb ran MiXCR on the reads. Among more than 400,000 distinct CDR3 sequences listed, 26% were seen once. The sequenced sample consisted of PBMCs. Source of these receptors: a human donor in good health (CMV status not recorded). Some clones in this sample may be carry-over from other donors' samples. The CDR3 runs from the conserved cysteine through the conserved F or W. The D gene is left open where the match is weak. Expanded clones are given a class, and other clones once, few, many or no size at all.

>.|.|TRBV4-3|TRBJ2-1
CASSQASFLNEQFF
TGCGCCAGCAGCCAAGCTAGTTTTCTAAATGAGCAGTTCTTC
>TRBD1|.|TRBV20-1|TRBJ1-5
CSATRTGNYGQPQHF
TGCAGTGCTACTAGGACAGGGAATTATGGTCAGCCCCAGCATTTT
>.|once|TRBV5-1|TRBJ1-2
CASSLVGGTQGSYGYTF
TGCGCCAGCAGCTTGGTCGGGGGCACCCAAGGGTCCTATGGCTACACCTTC
>.|few|TRBV28|TRBJ1-1
CASVPREGKAFF
TGTGCCAGCGTACCCCGCGAGGGTAAAGCTTTCTTT
>.|few|TRBV12-3/TRBV12-4|TRBJ2-5
CASSLGPRGSETQYF
TGTGCCAGCAGTTTAGGCCCAAGGGGCTCAGAGACCCAGTACTTC
>TRBD2|many|TRBV7-2|TRBJ2-1
CASSYQTSGVQFF
TGTGCCAGCAGCTACCAGACTAGCGGGGTCCAGTTCTTC
>TRBD2|.|TRBV5-6|TRBJ2-5
CASSHRGRDQTQYF
TGTGCCAGCAGCCATCGCGGGAGGGACCAGACCCAGTACTTC
>TRBD2|many|TRBV7-2|TRBJ2-1
CASSLAPIAGLEYNEQFF
TGTGCCAGCAGCCTCGCCCCAATAGCGGGCCTTGAGTACAATGAGCAGTTCTTC
>TRBD1|few|TRBV20-1|TRBJ2-3
CSATWDRATDTQYF
TGCAGTGCAACGTGGGACAGGGCTACAGATACGCAGTATTTT
>.|.|TRBV15|TRBJ2-1
CATSRTYHEQFF
TGTGCCACCAGCAGGACTTACCATGAGCAGTTCTTC
>.|.|TRBV4-3|TRBJ2-6
CASSQDRSSGANVLTF
TGCGCCAGCAGCCAAGATAGGAGCTCTGGGGCCAACGTCCTGACTTTC
>.|.|TRBV11-3|TRBJ2-3
CATHGAGTDTQYF
TGTGCCACCCACGGGGCAGGCACAGATACGCAGTATTTT
>TRBD1|few|TRBV25-1|TRBJ2-7
CASRQGAREQYF
TGTGCCAGCAGGCAGGGGGCACGGGAGCAGTACTTC
>TRBD2|many|TRBV7-6|TRBJ2-1
CASSLAPSGSSYNEQFF
TGTGCCAGCAGCTTAGCGCCTAGCGGGAGCTCCTACAATGAGCAGTTCTTC
>TRBD1|many|TRBV7-2|TRBJ1-4
CASSKGQGVEKLFF
TGTGCCAGCAGCAAAGGACAGGGGGTAGAAAAACTGTTTTTT
>TRBD2|.|TRBV27|TRBJ2-1
CASSTLAGGVLGSSYNEQFF
TGTGCCAGCAGTACCCTAGCGGGAGGGGTTTTAGGAAGCTCCTACAATGAGCAGTTCTTC
>TRBD2|few|TRBV20-1|TRBJ2-5
CSADPTSGRQETQYF
TGCAGTGCCGACCCAACTAGCGGAAGACAAGAGACCCAGTACTTC
>TRBD1|.|TRBV5-6|TRBJ1-1
CASSPWRGTGGRLNTEAFF
TGTGCCAGCAGCCCGTGGAGGGGAACAGGGGGCCGCTTGAACACTGAAGCTTTCTTT
>.|few|TRBV15|TRBJ1-1
CATSRDRRFDTEAFF
TGTGCCACCAGCAGAGATCGCAGGTTTGACACTGAAGCTTTCTTT
>TRBD2|many|TRBV7-6|TRBJ2-3
CASSSVAGASTDTQYF
TGTGCCAGCAGCTCGGTAGCGGGAGCTAGCACAGATACGCAGTATTTT
>.|.|TRBV7-2|TRBJ2-1
CASSLDSGVGYNEQFF
TGTGCCAGCAGCTTAGATAGCGGCGTCGGCTACAATGAGCAGTTCTTC
>TRBD1|few|TRBV25-1|TRBJ2-3
CASSEEGGTGGDTDTQYF
TGTGCCAGCAGCGAAGAGGGCGGCACAGGGGGAGACACAGATACGCAGTATTTT
>.|many|TRBV7-2|TRBJ2-7
CASSGRAAYEQYF
TGTGCCAGCAGCGGCCGGGCCGCCTACGAGCAGTACTTC
>TRBD2|many|TRBV7-6|TRBJ2-7
CASSSGLGGSTEQYF
TGTGCCAGCAGCTCCGGACTGGGCGGGAGTACCGAGCAGTACTTC
>.|few|TRBV28|TRBJ2-3
CASKTSPPADTQYF
TGTGCCAGCAAAACGAGCCCTCCCGCAGATACGCAGTATTTT
>.|many|TRBV2|TRBJ2-1
CASAGEFF
TGTGCCAGCGCTGGGGAGTTCTTC
>.|.|TRBV6-2/TRBV6-3|TRBJ2-5
CASSLDSPLRSGETQYF
TGTGCCAGCAGTTTGGACAGTCCCCTTCGATCGGGGGAGACCCAGTACTTC
>.|many|TRBV7-2|TRBJ1-1
CASSIHQNPTEAFF
TGTGCCAGCAGCATCCACCAAAACCCGACTGAAGCTTTCTTT
>.|few|TRBV28|TRBJ2-2
CASMWRAATGELFF
TGTGCCAGCATGTGGAGGGCCGCCACCGGGGAGCTGTTTTTT
>TRBD1|few|TRBV6-2/TRBV6-3|TRBJ1-1
CASSFGDRATEAFF
TGTGCCAGCAGTTTCGGGGACAGGGCCACTGAAGCTTTCTTT
>.|few|TRBV12-3/TRBV12-4|TRBJ2-3
CASSFEGARTDTQYF
TGTGCCAGCAGTTTTGAAGGGGCGCGGACAGATACGCAGTATTTT
>TRBD1|.|TRBV11-3|TRBJ1-2
CASSTRQGFSYGYTF
TGTGCCAGCAGCACCCGACAGGGTTTCAGCTATGGCTACACCTTC
>.|.|TRBV7-6|TRBJ2-1
CASTRGGVSYNEQFF
TGTGCCAGCACCCGAGGGGGAGTCTCCTACAATGAGCAGTTCTTC
>TRBD1|.|TRBV19|TRBJ1-4
CASSWDRDEKLFF
TGTGCCAGTAGTTGGGACAGGGATGAAAAACTGTTTTTT
>.|.|TRBV6-5|TRBJ2-2
CASSYSLSSLSAGELFF
TGTGCCAGCAGTTACTCGTTATCCTCCCTGAGCGCCGGGGAGCTGTTTTTT
>.|few|TRBV24-1|TRBJ1-5
CATSEGFNQPQHF
TGTGCCACCAGTGAAGGCTTCAATCAGCCCCAGCATTTT
>TRBD1|few|TRBV2|TRBJ1-2
CASQGGIYGYTF
TGTGCCAGCCAGGGGGGGATCTATGGCTACACCTTC
>.|.|TRBV10-3|TRBJ1-2
CASTGSEAGYTF
TGTGCCAGCACAGGGTCAGAGGCTGGCTACACCTTC
>.|few|TRBV18|TRBJ1-2
CASSPADIQYGYTF
TGTGCCAGCTCACCTGCGGACATTCAATATGGCTACACCTTC
>.|many|TRBV7-3|TRBJ2-1
CASSPQRGEQFF
TGTGCCAGCAGTCCTCAGCGTGGTGAGCAGTTCTTC
>.|once|TRBV20-1|TRBJ2-3
CSAPYLTSTDTQYF
TGCAGTGCACCGTATCTAACTAGCACAGATACGCAGTATTTT
>TRBD2|many|TRBV6-2/TRBV6-3|TRBJ2-1
CASSYPGREEQFF
TGTGCCAGCAGCTATCCCGGGCGGGAGGAGCAGTTCTTC
>.|.|TRBV3-1|TRBJ1-5
CASSPREDQPQHF
TGTGCCAGCAGCCCCCGGGAGGATCAGCCCCAGCATTTT
>.|few|TRBV20-1|TRBJ1-5
CSALSPGETQHF
TGCAGTGCTCTCTCCCCAGGTGAGACCCAGCATTTT
>TRBD2|.|TRBV6-6|TRBJ2-5
CASHPGGGETQYF
TGTGCCAGCCACCCCGGGGGGGGAGAGACCCAGTACTTC
>.|.|TRBV7-2|TRBJ1-4
CASSLNWGTNEKLFF
TGTGCCAGCAGCCTCAACTGGGGAACTAATGAAAAACTGTTTTTT
>.|.|TRBV5-4|TRBJ2-1
CASSLDLRGQFF
TGTGCCAGCAGCTTGGATCTTAGGGGACAGTTCTTC
>TRBD1|.|TRBV7-6|TRBJ1-1
CASTKETGVVNTEAFF
TGTGCCAGCACAAAGGAGACAGGGGTCGTGAACACTGAAGCTTTCTTT
>TRBD1|.|TRBV20-1|TRBJ2-6
CSAREGQGDVLTF
TGCAGTGCTAGAGAAGGACAGGGAGACGTCCTGACTTTC
>.|.|TRBV28|TRBJ2-5
CASSLWGGQGDWETQYF
TGTGCCAGCAGTTTATGGGGCGGGCAGGGCGATTGGGAGACCCAGTACTTC
>TRBD2|few|TRBV25-1|TRBJ2-1
CASSDPGTSGRVWGRNEQFF
TGTGCCAGCAGTGATCCCGGGACTAGCGGGAGGGTTTGGGGTCGGAATGAGCAGTTCTTC
>.|few|TRBV7-2|TRBJ1-5
CASSFYVDSNQPQHF
TGTGCCAGCAGCTTTTATGTTGATAGCAATCAGCCCCAGCATTTT
>.|many|TRBV7-2|TRBJ2-1
CASSFLTDEQFF
TGTGCCAGCAGCTTTTTGACAGATGAGCAGTTCTTC